This TCR beta chain appears in the sequencing data of a study of T cell changes during pregnancy in multiple sclerosis. The CDR3 is made up of 15 amino acids. J was trimmed by 4 bases and V by 6 bases; bases with no gene match: 5. CDR1 and CDR2 (germline): MNHEY, SVGAGI. The assay was immunoSEQ multiplex PCR, and TCRdb's table has in-frame clones only and misses some. The sample records about 120,000 clones, around 93% being singletons. The origin of this receptor is a female donor with multiple sclerosis, enrolled in a pregnancy study. The chain carries TRBV6-5 and TRBJ2-2; 10 bases map to TRBD2. The source was peripheral blood, collected before pregnancy. The CDR3 sequence: CASSLLAGATGELFF. The CDR3, as DNA: TGTGCCAGCAGCCTCCTAGCGGGGGCCACCGGGGAGCTGTTTTTT.